This is a list of T cell receptor beta chains from one sample in a study of T cell repertoires in cytomegalovirus infection. In TCRdb, the reads were re-called with MiXCR into one record per CDR3 protein. The data hold 76,000 or so distinct CDR3 sequences, with more than 3.5% observed a single time. The sequenced sample consisted of PBMCs. These receptors originate from a human donor in good health (CMV status not recorded). Some clones in this sample may be carry-over from other donors' samples. CDR3s include the opening cysteine and the closing phenylalanine or tryptophan. A D gene is named only where the DNA matches it firmly. Where a row states a size, it is once, few, many or the class of an expanded clone; other rows omit it.

J gene,clone size,V gene,D gene,CDR3 protein,CDR3 DNA
TRBJ2-3,many,TRBV3-1,NA,CASSQATDTQYF,TGTGCCAGCAGCCAAGCTACAGATACGCAGTATTTT
TRBJ1-1,few,TRBV15,NA,CATSRENLMNTEAFF,TGTGCCACCAGCAGAGAAAATCTCATGAACACTGAAGCTTTCTTT
TRBJ1-1,many,TRBV7-2,NA,CASSFMTGRAEAFF,TGTGCCAGCAGCTTTATGACGGGGAGAGCTGAAGCTTTCTTT
TRBJ2-1,many,TRBV28,TRBD2,CASHLGGGGYNEQFF,TGTGCCAGCCACCTGGGGGGGGGAGGGTACAATGAGCAGTTCTTC
TRBJ1-1,many,TRBV6-2/TRBV6-3,NA,CASWGLVNTEAFF,TGTGCCAGCTGGGGGCTGGTGAACACTGAAGCTTTCTTT
TRBJ2-1,many,TRBV6-5,NA,CASSYGSPVNEQFF,TGTGCCAGCAGTTACGGCAGTCCCGTGAATGAGCAGTTCTTC
TRBJ1-1,many,TRBV19,NA,CASSITSGGHNTEAFF,TGTGCCAGTAGTATAACCTCGGGGGGGCATAACACTGAAGCTTTCTTT
TRBJ1-5,many,TRBV2,NA,CASSWGGNQPQHF,TGTGCCAGCTCTTGGGGGGGGAATCAGCCCCAGCATTTT
TRBJ1-1,many,TRBV28,TRBD1,CASSQQGASTEAFF,TGTGCCAGCAGCCAACAGGGGGCCAGTACTGAAGCTTTCTTT
TRBJ1-3,many,TRBV5-5,NA,CASSLLGAGNTIYF,TGTGCCAGCAGCCTTTTGGGGGCTGGAAACACCATATATTTT
TRBJ2-7,many,TRBV6-1,NA,CASSPRDSRGFYEQYF,TGTGCCAGCAGTCCTCGGGACTCCAGAGGTTTCTACGAGCAGTACTTC
TRBJ2-1,many,TRBV29-1,NA,CSAARGASSYNEQFF,TGCAGCGCCGCCCGTGGTGCAAGCTCCTACAATGAGCAGTTCTTC
TRBJ2-3,many,TRBV24-1,NA,CATTRGDTQYF,TGTGCCACCACCCGGGGAGATACGCAGTATTTT
TRBJ2-1,many,TRBV7-6,TRBD1,CASSLRGGIDEQFF,TGTGCCAGCAGCTTACGAGGGGGCATCGATGAGCAGTTCTTC
TRBJ2-5,many,TRBV7-2,TRBD2,CASSLGLAGSETQYF,TGTGCCAGCAGCTTGGGACTAGCGGGGTCAGAGACCCAGTACTTC
TRBJ2-7,many,TRBV30,NA,CAWSQSRQDQQYF,TGTGCCTGGAGTCAATCTCGACAGGATCAGCAGTACTTC
TRBJ2-3,many,TRBV7-6,NA,CASSPTGLPSTDTQYF,TGTGCCAGCAGCCCTACAGGGTTGCCCAGCACAGATACGCAGTATTTT
TRBJ1-1,many,TRBV7-8,NA,CASSLGGDATEAFF,TGTGCCAGCAGCTTAGGAGGGGATGCCACTGAAGCTTTCTTT
TRBJ2-4,many,TRBV6-2/TRBV6-3,NA,CASSTAQGLAKNIQYF,TGTGCCAGCAGTACCGCCCAAGGACTAGCCAAAAACATTCAGTACTTC
TRBJ1-1,many,TRBV6-2/TRBV6-3,TRBD1,CASSYPLDRVSTEAFF,TGTGCCAGCAGCTATCCCCTGGACAGGGTGAGCACTGAAGCTTTCTTT
TRBJ2-7,many,TRBV7-2,TRBD2,CASSPGTSGAKQYF,TGTGCCAGCAGCCCCGGGACTAGCGGGGCGAAGCAGTACTTC
TRBJ2-7,many,TRBV6-2/TRBV6-3,TRBD1,CASSEVGTATYEQYF,TGTGCCAGCAGTGAGGTGGGGACAGCGACTTACGAGCAGTACTTC
TRBJ2-3,many,TRBV28,NA,CASSLRRAGGADTQYF,TGTGCCAGCAGTTTGAGACGGGCCGGGGGTGCAGATACGCAGTATTTT
TRBJ2-1,many,TRBV4-3,NA,CASSQEASYNEQFF,TGCGCCAGCAGCCAAGAGGCCTCCTACAATGAGCAGTTCTTC
TRBJ1-1,many,TRBV7-8,TRBD1,CASSVRDRDAEAFF,TGTGCCAGCAGCGTCCGGGACAGGGACGCTGAAGCTTTCTTT
TRBJ1-5,many,TRBV7-6,NA,CASRPLSTRSHQPQHF,TGTGCCAGCAGACCTTTGTCAACACGGTCACACCAGCCCCAGCATTTT
TRBJ2-7,many,TRBV7-2,NA,CASSLEGLGEQYF,TGTGCCAGCAGCTTGGAGGGTTTGGGAGAGCAGTACTTC
TRBJ1-1,many,TRBV7-9,NA,CASSFRGEGTEAFF,TGTGCCAGCAGCTTTAGAGGGGAGGGTACTGAAGCTTTCTTT
TRBJ1-5,many,TRBV19,TRBD1,CASDRVGNQPQHF,TGTGCCAGTGACAGGGTAGGCAATCAGCCCCAGCATTTT
TRBJ2-3,many,TRBV7-3,TRBD1,CASSPLRDSSTDTQYF,TGTGCCAGCAGCCCGCTCCGGGACAGCAGCACAGATACGCAGTATTTT
TRBJ2-3,many,TRBV19,TRBD2,CASNAGVSTDTQYF,TGTGCCAGTAACGCGGGAGTAAGCACAGATACGCAGTATTTT
TRBJ1-1,many,TRBV2,NA,CASRGGNTEAFF,TGTGCCAGCAGGGGAGGGAACACTGAAGCTTTCTTT
TRBJ1-6,NA,TRBV7-2,NA,CASSLRPQRFPNNSPLHF,TGTGCCAGCAGCTTAAGACCGCAAAGATTTCCAAACAATTCACCCCTCCACTTC
TRBJ2-1,many,TRBV20-1,TRBD2,CSASLGGTGRNEQFF,TGCAGTGCTAGCCTCGGGGGGACCGGTAGGAATGAGCAGTTCTTC
TRBJ2-7,many,TRBV10-2,TRBD1,CASRRGPQQDYEQYF,TGCGCCAGCAGGAGGGGGCCCCAGCAAGACTACGAGCAGTACTTC
TRBJ2-5,many,TRBV4-3,NA,CASSPGGGPQETQYF,TGCGCCAGCAGCCCAGGCGGGGGCCCCCAAGAGACCCAGTACTTC
TRBJ2-7,NA,TRBV20-1,TRBD2,CSAPGLAGGKQYF,TGCAGTGCCCCGGGACTAGCGGGGGGGAAGCAGTACTTC
TRBJ1-2,many,TRBV2,NA,CASSAQSPYGYTF,TGTGCCAGCAGTGCACAATCTCCCTATGGCTACACCTTC
TRBJ1-2,many,TRBV7-2,NA,CASSSSTEYYGYTF,TGTGCCAGCAGCTCCTCGACAGAGTACTATGGCTACACCTTC
TRBJ2-1,many,TRBV12-3/TRBV12-4,TRBD1,CASSATGTGYEQFF,TGTGCCAGCAGTGCTACCGGGACAGGGTATGAGCAGTTCTTC